Sequencing of this T cell receptor (beta chain) was carried out in a study of blood T cell repertoires in COVID-19. Across the whole study: There were acute and convalescent COVID-19 samples, and they came from the United States, Italy and Spain.

Profiling relied on immunoSEQ multiplex PCR, and the TCRdb table lists in-frame clones only, not all of them. The profile shows 110,000 or so clones, more than 80% of them singletons. The V end lost 5 bases, the J end lost 0 bases, and 12 bases lay between the germline ends. The CDR3 sequence is 15 residues long. CDR1 is SGHRS, CDR2 YFSETQ, per germline. The chain couples TRBV5-1 to TRBJ1-5; perhaps TRBD1 as D (5 bases). The TCR sequence derives from a middle-aged woman with acute or convalescent COVID-19. Material: peripheral blood. For the CDR3, the DNA is TGCGCCAGCAGTCCCCGGGGGGGTAGCAATCAGCCCCAGCATTTT. Translating gives CASSPRGGSNQPQHF.